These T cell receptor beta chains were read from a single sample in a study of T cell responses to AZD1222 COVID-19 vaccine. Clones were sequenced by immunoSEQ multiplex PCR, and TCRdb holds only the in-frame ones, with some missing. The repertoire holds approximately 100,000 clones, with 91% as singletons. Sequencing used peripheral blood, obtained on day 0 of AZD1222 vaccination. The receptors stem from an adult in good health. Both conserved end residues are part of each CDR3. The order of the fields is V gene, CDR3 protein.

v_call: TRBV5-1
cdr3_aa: CASSLGTGSSYEQYF

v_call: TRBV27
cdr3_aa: CASSAGPGQGAMNTEAFF

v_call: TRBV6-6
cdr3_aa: CASTGASSGPWTQYF

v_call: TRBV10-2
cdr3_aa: CASSVPTGELFF

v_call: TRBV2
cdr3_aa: CASRPGSSNEKLFF

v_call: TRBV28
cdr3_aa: CAMAAQGRPSNEQFF

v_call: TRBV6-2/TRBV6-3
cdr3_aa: CASSLTGYSGNTIYF

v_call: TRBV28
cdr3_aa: CASSQTASATYNEQFF

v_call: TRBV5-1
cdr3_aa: CASSLVAAGAGDLESEKLFF

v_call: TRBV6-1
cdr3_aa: CASSEGQRHYGYTF

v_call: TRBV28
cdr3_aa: CASSLGASEGYGYTF

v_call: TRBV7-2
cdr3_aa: CASSLVAGGPNQLSGYTF

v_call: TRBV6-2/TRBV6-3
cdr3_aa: CASSPHGGGKNTEAFF

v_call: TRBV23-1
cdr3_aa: CASTKGRDRAGTRPYEQYF

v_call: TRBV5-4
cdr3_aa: CASSLDRYGYTF

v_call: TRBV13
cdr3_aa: CASSFEREAHGELFF

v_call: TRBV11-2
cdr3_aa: CASSFRITDTQYF

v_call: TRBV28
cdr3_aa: CANRDRGGNEQFF

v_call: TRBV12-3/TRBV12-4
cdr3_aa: CASSPRNTEAFF

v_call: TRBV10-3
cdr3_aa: CAISLDRATTGEKLFF

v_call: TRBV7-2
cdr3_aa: CASRLDGGGSNQPQHF

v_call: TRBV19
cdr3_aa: CASTEPGRPMGDTQYF

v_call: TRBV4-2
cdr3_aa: CASSQGAGGHTEAFF